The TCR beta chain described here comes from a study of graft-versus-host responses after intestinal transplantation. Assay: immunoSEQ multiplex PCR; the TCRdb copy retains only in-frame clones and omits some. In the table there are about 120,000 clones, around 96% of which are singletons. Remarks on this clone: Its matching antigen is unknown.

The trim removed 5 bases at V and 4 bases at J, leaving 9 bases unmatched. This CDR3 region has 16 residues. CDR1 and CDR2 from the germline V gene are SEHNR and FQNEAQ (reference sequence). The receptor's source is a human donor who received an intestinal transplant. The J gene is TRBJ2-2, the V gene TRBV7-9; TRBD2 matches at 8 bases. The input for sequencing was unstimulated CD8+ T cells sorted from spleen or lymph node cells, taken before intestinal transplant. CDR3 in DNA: TGTGCCAGCAGCCTCACAAGCGGGAGAATCACCGGGGAGCTGTTTTTT. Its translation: CASSLTSGRITGELFF.